This T cell receptor (beta chain) is drawn from a study of cytomegalovirus exposure and HLA in healthy donors. Study-level background: Of all 400 or so donors who were genotyped, 81% belonged to the Caucasian-associated ancestry cluster.

PCR involved 60 Vbeta and 13 Jbeta primers. Assay used: immunoSEQ multiplex PCR; TCRdb lists only in-frame clones, some missing. The sample has over 90,000 clones; 65% to 85% are singletons. This sequence was found in a female donor in good health and CMV-seropositive. The sequenced sample consisted of PBMCs.

CDR3 loop: CANTTGTGVQPQHF. As DNA, the CDR3 is TGTGCCAACACAACAGGGACAGGGGTTCAGCCCCAGCATTTT. This sequence joins TRBV14 and TRBJ1-5; TRBD1 agrees at 10 bases. Germline CDR1 reads SGHDN; CDR2 reads FVKESK. The CDR3 totals 14 residues. V gave up 10 bases and J gave up 6 bases; unmatched junction bases: 9.